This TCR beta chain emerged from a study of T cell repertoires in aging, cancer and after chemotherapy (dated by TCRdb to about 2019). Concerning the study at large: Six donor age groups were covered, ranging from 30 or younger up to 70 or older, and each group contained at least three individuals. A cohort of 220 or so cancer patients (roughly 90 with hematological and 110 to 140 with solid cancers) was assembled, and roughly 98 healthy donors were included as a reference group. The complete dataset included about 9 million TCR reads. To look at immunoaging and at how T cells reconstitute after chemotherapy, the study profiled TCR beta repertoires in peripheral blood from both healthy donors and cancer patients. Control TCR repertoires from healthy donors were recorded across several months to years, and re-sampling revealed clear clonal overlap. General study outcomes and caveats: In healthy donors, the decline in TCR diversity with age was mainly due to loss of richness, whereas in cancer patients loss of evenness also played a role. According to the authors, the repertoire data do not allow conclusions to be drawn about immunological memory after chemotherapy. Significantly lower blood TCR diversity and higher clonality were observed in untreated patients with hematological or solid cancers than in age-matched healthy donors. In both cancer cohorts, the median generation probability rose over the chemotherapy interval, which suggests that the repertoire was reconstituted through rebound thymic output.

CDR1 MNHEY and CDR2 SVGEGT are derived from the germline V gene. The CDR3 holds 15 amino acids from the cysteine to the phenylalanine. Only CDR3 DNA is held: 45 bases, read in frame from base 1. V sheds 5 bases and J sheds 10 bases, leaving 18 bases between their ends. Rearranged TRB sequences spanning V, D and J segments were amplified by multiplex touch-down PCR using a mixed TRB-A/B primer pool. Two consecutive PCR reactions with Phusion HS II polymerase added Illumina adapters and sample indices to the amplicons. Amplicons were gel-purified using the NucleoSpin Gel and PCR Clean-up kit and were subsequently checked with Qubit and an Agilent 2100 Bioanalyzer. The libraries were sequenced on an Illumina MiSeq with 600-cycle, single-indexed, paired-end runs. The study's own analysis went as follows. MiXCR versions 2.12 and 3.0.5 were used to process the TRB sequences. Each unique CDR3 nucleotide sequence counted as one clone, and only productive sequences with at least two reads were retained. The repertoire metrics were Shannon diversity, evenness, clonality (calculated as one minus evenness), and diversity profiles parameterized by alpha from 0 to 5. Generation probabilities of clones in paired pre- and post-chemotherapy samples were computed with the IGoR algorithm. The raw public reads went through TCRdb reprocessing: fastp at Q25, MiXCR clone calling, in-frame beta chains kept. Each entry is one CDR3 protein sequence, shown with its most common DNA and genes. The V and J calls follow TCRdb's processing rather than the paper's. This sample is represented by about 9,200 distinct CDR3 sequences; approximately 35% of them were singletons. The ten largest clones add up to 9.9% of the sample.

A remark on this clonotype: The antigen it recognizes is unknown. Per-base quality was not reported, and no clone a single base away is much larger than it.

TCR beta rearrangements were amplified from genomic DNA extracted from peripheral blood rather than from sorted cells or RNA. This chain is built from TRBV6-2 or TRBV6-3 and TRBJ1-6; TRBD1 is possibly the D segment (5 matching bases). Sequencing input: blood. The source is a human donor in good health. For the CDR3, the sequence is CASSEDSSLGSPLHF. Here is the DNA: TGTGCCAGCAGTGAAGACAGCTCACTTGGGTCACCCCTCCACTTT.